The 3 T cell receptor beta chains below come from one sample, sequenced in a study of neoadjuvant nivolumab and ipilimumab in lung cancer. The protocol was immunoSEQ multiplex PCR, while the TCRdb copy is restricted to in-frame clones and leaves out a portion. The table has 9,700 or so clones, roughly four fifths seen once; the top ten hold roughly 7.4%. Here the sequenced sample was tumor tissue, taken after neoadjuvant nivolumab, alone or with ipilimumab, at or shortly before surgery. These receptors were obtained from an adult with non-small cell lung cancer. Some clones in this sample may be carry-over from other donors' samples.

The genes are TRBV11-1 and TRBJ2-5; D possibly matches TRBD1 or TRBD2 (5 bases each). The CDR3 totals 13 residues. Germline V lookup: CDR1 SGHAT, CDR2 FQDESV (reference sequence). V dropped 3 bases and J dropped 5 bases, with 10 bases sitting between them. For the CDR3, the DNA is TGTGCCAGCAGCTTCGGCAGGGACGAGACCCAGTACTTC. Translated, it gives CASSFGRDETQYF.

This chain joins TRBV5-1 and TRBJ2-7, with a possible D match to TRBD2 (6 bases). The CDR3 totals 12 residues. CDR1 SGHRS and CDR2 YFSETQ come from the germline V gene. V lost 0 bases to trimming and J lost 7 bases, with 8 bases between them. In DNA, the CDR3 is TGCGCCAGCAGCTTGGTCGCGGGGGAGCAGTACTTC. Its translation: CASSLVAGEQYF.

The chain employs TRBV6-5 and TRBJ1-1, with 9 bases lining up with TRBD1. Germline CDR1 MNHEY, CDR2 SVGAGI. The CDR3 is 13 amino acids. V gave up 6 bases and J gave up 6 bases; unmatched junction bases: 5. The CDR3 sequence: CASSVDRGAEAFF. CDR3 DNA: TGTGCCAGCAGCGTGGACAGGGGCGCTGAAGCTTTCTTT.